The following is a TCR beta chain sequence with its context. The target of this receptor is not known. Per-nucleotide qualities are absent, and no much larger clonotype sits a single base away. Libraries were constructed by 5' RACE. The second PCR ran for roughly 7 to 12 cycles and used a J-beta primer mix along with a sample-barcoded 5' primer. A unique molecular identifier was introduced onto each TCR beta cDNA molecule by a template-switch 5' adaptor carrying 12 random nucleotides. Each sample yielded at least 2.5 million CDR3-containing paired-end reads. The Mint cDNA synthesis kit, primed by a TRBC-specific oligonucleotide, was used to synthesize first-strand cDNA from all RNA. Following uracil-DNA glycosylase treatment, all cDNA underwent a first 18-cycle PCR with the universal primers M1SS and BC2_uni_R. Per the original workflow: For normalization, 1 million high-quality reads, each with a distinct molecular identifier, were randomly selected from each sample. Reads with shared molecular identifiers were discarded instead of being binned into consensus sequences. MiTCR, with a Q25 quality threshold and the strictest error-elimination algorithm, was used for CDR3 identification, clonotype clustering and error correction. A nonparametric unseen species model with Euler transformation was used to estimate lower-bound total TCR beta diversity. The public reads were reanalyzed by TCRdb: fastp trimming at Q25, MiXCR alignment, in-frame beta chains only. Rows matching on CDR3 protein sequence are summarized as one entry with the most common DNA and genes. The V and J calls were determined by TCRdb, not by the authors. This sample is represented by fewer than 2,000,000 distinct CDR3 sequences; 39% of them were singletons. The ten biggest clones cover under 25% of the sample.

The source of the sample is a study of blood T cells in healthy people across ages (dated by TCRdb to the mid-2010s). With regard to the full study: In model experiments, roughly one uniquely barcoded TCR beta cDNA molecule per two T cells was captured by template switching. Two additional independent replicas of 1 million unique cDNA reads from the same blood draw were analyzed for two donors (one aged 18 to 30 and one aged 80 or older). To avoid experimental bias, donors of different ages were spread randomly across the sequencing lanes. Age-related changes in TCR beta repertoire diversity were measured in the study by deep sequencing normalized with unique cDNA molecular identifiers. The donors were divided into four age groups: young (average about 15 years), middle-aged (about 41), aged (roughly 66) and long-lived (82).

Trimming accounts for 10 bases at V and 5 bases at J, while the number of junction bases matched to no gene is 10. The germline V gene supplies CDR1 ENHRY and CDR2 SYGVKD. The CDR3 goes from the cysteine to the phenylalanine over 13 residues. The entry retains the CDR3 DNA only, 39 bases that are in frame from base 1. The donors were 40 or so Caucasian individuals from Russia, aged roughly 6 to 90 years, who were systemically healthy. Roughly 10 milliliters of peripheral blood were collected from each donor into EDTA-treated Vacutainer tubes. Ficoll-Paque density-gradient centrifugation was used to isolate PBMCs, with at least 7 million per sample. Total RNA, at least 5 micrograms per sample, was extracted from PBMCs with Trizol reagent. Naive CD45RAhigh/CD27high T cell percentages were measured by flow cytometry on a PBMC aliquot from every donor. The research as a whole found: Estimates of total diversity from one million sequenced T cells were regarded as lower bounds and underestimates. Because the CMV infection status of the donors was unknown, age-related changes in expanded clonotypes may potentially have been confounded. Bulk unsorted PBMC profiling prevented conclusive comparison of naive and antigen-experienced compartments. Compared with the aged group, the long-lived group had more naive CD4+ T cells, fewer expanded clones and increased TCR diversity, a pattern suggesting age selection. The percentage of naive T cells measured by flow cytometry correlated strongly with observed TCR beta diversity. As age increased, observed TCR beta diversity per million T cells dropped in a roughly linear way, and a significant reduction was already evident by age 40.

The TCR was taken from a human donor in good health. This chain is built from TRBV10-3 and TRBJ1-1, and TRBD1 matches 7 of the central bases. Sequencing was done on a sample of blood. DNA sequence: TGTGCCACGGGGACAGTCTCCGGGACTGAAGCTTTCTTT. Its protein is CATGTVSGTEAFF.